The sequence of this T cell receptor (beta chain) was determined in a study of blood T cell repertoires in COVID-19 (TCRdb year 2020). Regarding the research as a whole: The collaborator samples originated in the United States, Italy and Spain and spanned the acute and convalescent phases of COVID-19. Nearly every sample came with metadata listing a de-identified subject ID, COVID-19 status, age in years and sex. HLA class I and class II types, where available, came from metadata supplied by the sample provider rather than from assay-based typing. The dataset comprised deeply sampled blood TCRbeta repertoires from subjects exposed to, actively infected with, or recovered from COVID-19. The prospective study material was composed of cDNA or gDNA derived from T cells, B-cell-depleted T cells, or PBMCs. The repertoires were made available in a free public database intended to serve as a resource for research on the immune response to SARS-CoV-2. Samples were obtained from the ongoing ImmuneRACE study (first 160 participants) and from 950 to 1,500 subjects provided by 6 global collaborators. The investigation overall reported the following: The amount of clinical and demographic metadata varied by source and participant and was provided uncurated.

Enrolling through a virtual design, the prospective study's participants ranged in age from roughly 18 to 90 years and lived across 20 to 30 United States geographic areas. Cohort assignment in the prospective study relied on participant-reported clinical history from a screening survey and a study questionnaire. Each participant in the prospective study had whole blood, serum and a nasopharyngeal or oropharyngeal swab collected by mobile phlebotomists. Participants in the prospective study had the option to provide additional blood draws and questionnaires over a roughly 2-month period. Prospective study blood samples were shipped either frozen or at room temperature before DNA extraction. Of note for this clone: It lacks a known antigen. There are no base qualities to consult, and no much larger clone falls within one base.

Trimming leaves V shorter by 4 bases and J shorter by 3 bases, with the junction holding 8 bases beyond the gene matches. The CDR3 goes from the cysteine to the phenylalanine over 16 residues. The DNA shown is the 48-base CDR3, in frame from base 1. The CDR1 and CDR2 encoded by the germline V gene are SGHRS and YFSETQ. TCRbeta CDR3 regions were amplified from genomic DNA by means of the immunoSEQ Assay, a bias-controlled multiplex PCR. Processing in the source paper ran as follows. Within the assay, amplification of reference gene primers was used to estimate how many nucleated cells each sample contained. Sequence reads were collapsed and filtered to measure the absolute abundance of every unique TCRbeta CDR3 rearrangement. Productive Simpson clonality was computed per sample as the square root of Simpson's diversity index over productive rearrangements. Drawn from immuneACCESS, this table holds only the in-frame rearrangements with V and J called that TCRdb kept. Clones are partly lost; checked studies trace under half to an unresolved V gene and leave the rest unexplained. The DNA gave D and trimming, while V, J and clone size come from that table. In this sample the table shows 200,000 to 300,000 clones, approximately 88% of which occur a single time. The ten largest make up roughly 2.4% of the sample.

The source material was PBMCs or T cells enriched from blood (not recorded which). The TCR sequence derives from a woman between 35 and 50 years old with acute COVID-19. The chain couples TRBV5-1 to TRBJ2-1; 9 central nucleotides agree with TRBD1. The CDR3 region has the sequence CASSPMGQGNYNEQFF. The DNA sequence is given as TGCGCCAGCAGCCCCATGGGACAGGGAAACTACAATGAGCAGTTCTTC. Outside the CDR3, residues come from the reference TRBV5-1 and TRBJ2-1 proteins, so the full variable domain is: KAGVTQTPRYLIKTRGQQVTLSCSPISGHRSVSWYQQTPGQGLQFLFEYFSETQRNKGNFPGRFSGRQFSNSRSEMNVSTLELGDSALYLCASSPMGQGNYNEQFFGPGTRLTVL.